This T cell receptor (beta chain) originates from a study of post-analysis software for immune sequencing data. Study overall: Relapsing-remitting, secondary progressive and progressive-relapsing multiple sclerosis were all included among the disease courses.

The library was made from cDNA and included unique molecular identifiers. Around 500,000 cDNA molecules came from about 1 to 10 million T cells. TCRdb analysed the PCR reads with MiXCR anew, one entry per CDR3 protein. The data show roughly 650,000 distinct CDR3 sequences, 55% to 60% seen once. This clonotype was detected many times. Its antigen is unidentified. The length of the CDR3 is 13 residues. The ends were cut back, 1 base at V and 0 bases at J, with 4 bases in the middle. Findings and caveats of the study: Patients used about five TRBV segments, including TRBV5-6, TRBV5-1 and TRBV20-1, more often than controls. Pronounced co-clustering by F measure was evident among identically batched samples.

The specimen sequenced was blood. The rearrangement uses TRBV12-3 or TRBV12-4 and TRBJ2-7, with no clear D. The sequence came from a girl aged 2 to 10 with multiple sclerosis. The CDR3: CASSLVGSYEQYF. CDR3 in DNA: TGTGCCAGCAGTTTAGTGGGCTCCTACGAGCAGTACTTC.